Below are 21 T cell receptor beta chains sequenced from a single sample in a study of post-analysis software for immune sequencing data. Findings of the study overall: Roughly five TRBV segments appeared more often in patients than in controls, and TRBV5-6, TRBV5-1 and TRBV20-1 were among these.

Their antigen targets remain unknown. Built from TCR beta cDNA, the libraries had unique molecular identifiers in them. TCRdb ran MiXCR on the PCR reads and lists one entry per CDR3 protein. Of hundreds of thousands of distinct CDR3 sequences detected, more than 50% appear once; the ten largest clones hold 11%. Sample: blood. The origin of the receptors is a girl aged 2 to 9 with multiple sclerosis.

This chain joins TRBV6-6 and TRBJ2-1; 8 bases line up with TRBD1. Trimming took 5 bases from V and 6 from J; bases not matched to a gene: 6. The CDR3 has 14 residues. Germline CDR1 and CDR2: MNHNY and SVGAGI (reference sequence). The CDR3 DNA reads as TGTGCCAGCAGTGCCGGGACAGGCGTCAATGAGCAGTTCTTC. This codes for CASSAGTGVNEQFF.

The rearrangement joins TRBV7-9 to TRBJ2-7; D is possibly TRBD1 (6 bases). There are 16 residues in the CDR3. CDR1 is SEHNR, CDR2 FQNEAQ, per germline (reference sequence). Trimming took 4 bases from V and 6 from J, leaving 22 bases between them. CDR3: CASSYQPGHGPAEQYF. CDR3 DNA sequence: TGTGCCAGCAGCTATCAACCGGGACACGGCCCGGCCGAGCAGTACTTC.

This sequence joins TRBV29-1 and TRBJ1-4, with D uncertain. Trimming pared 0 bases from V and 2 bases from J, leaving 16 bases between. This CDR3 region has 17 residues. Germline lookup yields CDR1 SQVTM and CDR2 ANQGSEA. CDR3 DNA: TGCAGCGTTGAAGATCGGGAGAAAGGGATGACTAATGAAAAACTGTTTTTT. Translation: CSVEDREKGMTNEKLFF.

The V gene is TRBV29-1, the J gene TRBJ2-5, with D perhaps being TRBD1 or TRBD2 (5 bases each). Between the trimmed V and J ends, which lost 6 bases and 0 bases, there was a span of 14 bases. This CDR3 region has 14 residues. CDR1 is SQVTM and CDR2 is ANQGSEA in the germline V gene. CDR3 loop: CSVGETLNQETQYF. The CDR3 nucleotides read TGCAGCGTGGGGGAGACGCTCAACCAAGAGACCCAGTACTTC.

J is TRBJ2-1 and V is TRBV20-1; TRBD1 is a possible D gene (6 bases). CDR1 and CDR2 from the germline V gene are DFQATT and SNEGSKA (reference sequence). The CDR3 has 12 amino acids. The ends were cut back, 5 bases at V and 6 bases at J, with 11 bases in the middle. In nucleotides, the CDR3 is TGCAGTGCTGAAGAGGGGGTCAATGAGCAGTTCTTC. Protein product: CSAEEGVNEQFF.

The J gene is TRBJ2-7, the V gene TRBV25-1; D uncertain. The germline CDR1 and CDR2 sequences are MGHDK and SYGVNS. The CDR3 extends over 18 amino acids. The V end lost 1 base, the J end lost 0 bases, and 19 bases lay between the germline ends. DNA of the CDR3: TGTGCCAGCAGTGAATCCCACTGGGCGTCCCGCAGCTCCTACGAGCAGTACTTC. Amino acids: CASSESHWASRSSYEQYF.

This clonotype was found a few times. This chain connects TRBV4-1 to TRBJ1-2; D remains unclear. From germline, CDR1 is MGHRA and CDR2 YSYEKL. V was trimmed by 1 base and J by 8 bases, leaving 5 bases between them. The length of the CDR3 is 11 residues. The CDR3 protein is CASSQALGYTF. Here the CDR3 DNA reads TGCGCCAGCAGCCAAGCTTTGGGCTACACCTTC.

V gene TRBV6-5 combines with J gene TRBJ1-1; perhaps TRBD1 as D (5 bases). V lost 6 bases to trimming and J lost 8 bases, with 19 bases between them. Per germline, CDR1 MNHEY and CDR2 SVGAGI. The CDR3 spans 14 residues. CDR3 loop: CASSHERVGTEAFF. CDR3 bases: TGTGCCAGCAGCCATGAGCGGGTAGGGACGGAAGCTTTCTTT.

The chain joins TRBV28 to TRBJ2-7, with 12 bases lining up with TRBD2. The length of the CDR3 is 15 residues. With 5 bases clipped from V and 3 bases from J, the junction kept 5 bases outside the gene matches. Germline CDR1 MDHEN, CDR2 SYDVKM. The CDR3 region is CASSLTSGGHYEQYF. CDR3 sequence (DNA): TGTGCCAGCAGTCTTACTAGCGGGGGGCACTACGAGCAGTACTTC.

The chain joins TRBV7-2 to TRBJ2-7, with D possibly being TRBD1 or TRBD2 (6 bases each). Germline-derived CDR1 and CDR2 are SGHTA and FQGNSA. The CDR3 is 14 residues long. The V gene lost 5 bases and the J gene lost 3 bases, with 14 bases spanning the gap. The CDR3, as DNA: TGTGCCAGCAGCCCCCCCGGGGGCGGCTACGAGCAGTACTTC. Protein sequence: CASSPPGGGYEQYF.

V usage is TRBV20-1 and J usage is TRBJ2-7; D perhaps matches TRBD1 (6 bases). This CDR3 has 13 residues. CDR1 and CDR2 (germline): DFQATT, SNEGSKA (reference sequence). Deletions cut 6 bases from V and 0 bases from J, with 12 bases between. The CDR3: CSAQDRSSYEQYF. CDR3 coding DNA: TGCAGTGCCCAAGACAGGAGCTCCTACGAGCAGTACTTC.

V is TRBV7-2 and J is TRBJ2-5; 9 nucleotides match TRBD2. Germline CDR1 is SGHTA and CDR2 is FQGNSA. CDR3 length equals 18 residues. After removal of 1 base from V and 3 bases from J, the junction contained 12 bases not matched to a gene. The CDR3 sequence: CASSLVARGGQYKETQYF. DNA of the CDR3: TGTGCCAGCAGCTTAGTCGCGCGGGGGGGCCAGTATAAAGAGACCCAGTACTTC.

Only a few counts were recorded for this clonotype. DNA of the CDR3: TGTGCCTGGAGTCCAGGTGTGGAGACCCAGTACTTC. Encoded protein: CAWSPGVETQYF. V and J are TRBV30 and TRBJ2-5; the D is unclear. Trimming shortened V by 2 bases and J by 5 bases, and 9 bases separated the two germline ends. From germline, CDR1 is GTSNPN and CDR2 SVGIG (reference sequence). This CDR3 is 12 amino acids long.

This chain links TRBV6-1 with TRBJ2-3; 8 bases are shared with TRBD1. V gave up 6 bases and J gave up 0 bases; unmatched junction bases: 11. The CDR3 contains 17 residues. Germline values: CDR1 MNHNS, CDR2 SASEGT. The CDR3 region has the DNA TGTGCCAGCAGCCGGACAGGGATGGGGGCTAGCACAGATACGCAGTATTTT. Its translation is CASSRTGMGASTDTQYF.

The gene calls are TRBV5-5 and TRBJ2-3; D unclear. In germline, CDR1 is SGHKS, CDR2 YYEKEE (reference sequence). V was clipped by 3 bases and J by 5 bases, with 13 bases between them. CDR3 length: 14 amino acids. CDR3 DNA sequence: TGTGCCAGCAGCTCCCGGGTCGAAGGAGATACGCAGTATTTT. It yields the protein CASSSRVEGDTQYF.

The V and J genes are TRBV12-3 or TRBV12-4 and TRBJ2-7; no clear D gene. The CDR3 totals 12 residues. V was pared by 5 bases and J by 4 bases, with 9 bases between. The CDR3 reads CASSRAFYEQYF. CDR3 in DNA: TGTGCCAGCAGTCGGGCATTTTACGAGCAGTACTTC.

This chain uses TRBV10-1 with TRBJ1-2; D possibly corresponds to TRBD1 (6 bases). V was shortened by 3 bases and J by 4 bases, with 9 bases between the two germline ends. Germline assignment: CDR1 WNHNN and CDR2 SYGVQD (reference sequence). The CDR3 has 13 residues. CDR3 coding DNA: TGCGCCAGCAGTGACCGGACAGTCTATGGCTACACCTTC. This sequence encodes CASSDRTVYGYTF.

The V gene is TRBV29-1, the J gene TRBJ1-2; 10 bases map to TRBD1. Germline values: CDR1 SQVTM, CDR2 ANQGSEA. Unmatched junction bases numbered 12, after V lost 1 base and J lost 4 bases. The CDR3 has 17 amino acids. CDR3 amino acids: CSVEALGTGASFYGYTF. The CDR3 bases are TGCAGCGTTGAAGCTCTTGGGACAGGGGCCTCATTCTATGGCTACACCTTC.

The table lists this clonotype with a few counts. This chain connects TRBV20-1 to TRBJ2-1, with 11 bases identical to TRBD2. CDR3 size: 19 residues. V gave up 0 bases and J gave up 3 bases; unmatched junction bases: 13. CDR1 and CDR2 (germline): DFQATT, SNEGSKA (reference sequence). CDR3: CSARDLGTSGSSVYNEQFF. CDR3 coding DNA: TGCAGTGCTAGAGATCTGGGAACTAGCGGGAGTTCCGTCTACAATGAGCAGTTCTTC.

The rearrangement joins TRBV2 to TRBJ1-4; D uncertain. This CDR3 contains 16 residues. V lost 0 bases to trimming and J lost 8 bases, with 16 bases between them. Per germline, CDR1 SNHLY and CDR2 FYNNEI. The CDR3 nucleotides are TGTGCCAGCAGTGAAGCCCCGAGTGGGCAGTGGGAAAAACTGTTTTTT. Translation gives CASSEAPSGQWEKLFF.

The chain combines TRBV7-8 with TRBJ1-4, with D perhaps matching TRBD1 (6 bases). The germline V gene has CDR1 SGHVS and CDR2 FQNEAQ. The V end lost 5 bases, the J end lost 8 bases, and 15 bases lay between the germline ends. The CDR3 length is 14 residues. This CDR3 reads CASSLDRNKEKLFF. The CDR3 region has the DNA TGTGCCAGCAGCCTAGACAGGAATAAGGAAAAACTGTTTTTT. Variable domain in full (rest from reference TRBV7-8 and TRBJ1-4): GAGVSQSPRYKVAKRGQDVALRCDPISGHVSLFWYQQALGQGPEFLTYFQNEAQLDKSGLPSDRFFAERPEGSVSTLKIQRTQQEDSAVYLCASSLDRNKEKLFFGSGTQLSVL.